The sequence of this TCR beta chain was determined in a study of Ad26.COV2.S vaccination and SARS-CoV-2 variants. Study-wide context: The donor was enrolled in the Ad26.COV2.S arm of the COV1001 trial. Ad26.COV2.S shots went into the muscle once or twice, 56 days apart.

The repertoire was sequenced with immunoSEQ multiplex PCR; TCRdb's copy has only in-frame clones and lacks some. The sample lists 200,000 to 250,000 clones, 70% to 90% occurring once. Trimming cost V 3 bases and J 2 bases, with 8 bases left between them. Germline CDR1 and CDR2: SGHRS and YFSETQ. The CDR3 contains 14 residues. The treatment denotes: roughly 19 received Ad26.COV2.S at low or high dose, single or two shots; about 5 received placebo; per-sample allocation not given. After the first vaccine or placebo injection, samples were drawn on day 63. The donor's status was that of an adult aged 18-55 years in Boston. Wuhan-strain spike was delivered by a replication-incompetent Ad26 vector.

The source of this sequence is a person aged 18-65 years who received the Ad26.COV2.S COVID-19 vaccine or a placebo. Sequences were derived from peripheral blood, sampled in a trial of Ad26.COV2.S vaccine versus placebo. The chain has TRBV5-1 and TRBJ1-4; no reliable D call. The CDR3 protein is CASSSGSTNEKLFF. The CDR3, as DNA: TGCGCCAGCAGCTCGGGTTCTACTAATGAAAAACTGTTTTTT.